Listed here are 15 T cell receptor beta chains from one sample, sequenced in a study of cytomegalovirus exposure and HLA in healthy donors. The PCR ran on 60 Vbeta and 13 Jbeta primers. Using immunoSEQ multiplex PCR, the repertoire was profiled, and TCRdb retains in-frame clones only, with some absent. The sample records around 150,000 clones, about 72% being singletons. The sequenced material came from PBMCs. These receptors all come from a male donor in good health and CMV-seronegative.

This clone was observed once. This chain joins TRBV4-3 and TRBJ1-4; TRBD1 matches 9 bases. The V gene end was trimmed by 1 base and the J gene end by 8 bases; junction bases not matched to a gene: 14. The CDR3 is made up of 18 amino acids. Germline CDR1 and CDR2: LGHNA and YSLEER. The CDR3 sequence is CASSQGDRAGSFGEKLFF. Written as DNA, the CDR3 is TGCGCCAGCAGCCAAGGGGACAGGGCAGGAAGTTTTGGCGAAAAACTGTTTTTT.

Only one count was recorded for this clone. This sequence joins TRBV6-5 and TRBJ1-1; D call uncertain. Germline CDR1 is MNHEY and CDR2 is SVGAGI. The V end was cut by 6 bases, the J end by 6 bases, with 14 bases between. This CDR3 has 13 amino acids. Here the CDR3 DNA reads TGTGCCAGCAGACCCCCAACTAGGGCTGAAGCTTTCTTT. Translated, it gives CASRPPTRAEAFF.

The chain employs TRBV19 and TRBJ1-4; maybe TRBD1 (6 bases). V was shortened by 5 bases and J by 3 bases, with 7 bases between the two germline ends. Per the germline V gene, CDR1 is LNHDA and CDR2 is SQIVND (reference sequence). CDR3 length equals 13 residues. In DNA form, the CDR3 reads TGTGCCAGTAGTGGGGGCGCTAATGAAAAACTGTTTTTT. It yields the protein CASSGGANEKLFF.

CDR3 loop: CASSSFTPGSPLHF. The CDR3 nucleotides read TGTGCCAGCAGCTCTTTCACTCCGGGATCACCCCTCCACTTT. The V and J genes are TRBV5-8 and TRBJ1-6; D is ambiguous. Per the germline V gene, CDR1 is SGHTS and CDR2 is YDEGEE. V gave up 3 bases and J gave up 10 bases, with 14 bases separating them. The CDR3 has 14 residues.

CDR3 coding DNA: TGTGCCAGCAGGGCTAGCGGGGGTTCCTACAATGAGCAGTTCTTC. Protein: CASRASGGSYNEQFF. The chain combines TRBV2 with TRBJ2-1, with 10 bases fitting TRBD2. CDR3 length: 15 residues. The trim removed 6 bases at V and 1 base at J, leaving 3 bases unmatched. Germline lookup yields CDR1 SNHLY and CDR2 FYNNEI. Using reference TRBV2 and TRBJ2-1 for the parts outside the CDR3, the full variable domain is EPEVTQTPSHQVTQMGQEVILRCVPISNHLYFYWYRQILGQKVEFLVSFYNNEISEKSEIFDDQFSVERPDGSNFTLKIRSTKLEDSAMYFCASRASGGSYNEQFFGPGTRLTVL.

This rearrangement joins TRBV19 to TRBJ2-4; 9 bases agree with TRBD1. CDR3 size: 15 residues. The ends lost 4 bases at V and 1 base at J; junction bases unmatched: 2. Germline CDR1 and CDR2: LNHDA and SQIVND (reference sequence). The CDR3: CASSTQGAAKNIQYF. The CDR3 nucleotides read TGTGCCAGTAGTACACAGGGGGCGGCCAAAAACATTCAGTACTTC.

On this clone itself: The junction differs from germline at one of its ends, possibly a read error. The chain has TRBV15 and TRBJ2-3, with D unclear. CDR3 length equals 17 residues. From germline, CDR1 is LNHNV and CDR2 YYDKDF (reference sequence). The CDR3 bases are TGTGCCACCAGCGGAGATAGGAGTCGGGTAGGCACAGATACGCAGTATTTT. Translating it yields CATSGDRSRVGTDTQYF. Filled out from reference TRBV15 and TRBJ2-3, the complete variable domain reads DAMVIQNPRYQVTQFGKPVTLSCSQTLNHNVMYWYQQKSSQAPKLLFHYYDKDFNNEADTPDNFQSRRPNTSFCFLDIRSPGLGDTAMYLCATSGDRSRVGTDTQYFGPGTRLTVL.

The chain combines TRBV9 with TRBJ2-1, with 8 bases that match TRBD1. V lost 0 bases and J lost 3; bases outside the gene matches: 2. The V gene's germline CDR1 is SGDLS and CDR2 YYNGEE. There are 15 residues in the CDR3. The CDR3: CASSVGQGFYNEQFF. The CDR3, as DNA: TGTGCCAGCAGCGTAGGACAGGGGTTCTACAATGAGCAGTTCTTC.

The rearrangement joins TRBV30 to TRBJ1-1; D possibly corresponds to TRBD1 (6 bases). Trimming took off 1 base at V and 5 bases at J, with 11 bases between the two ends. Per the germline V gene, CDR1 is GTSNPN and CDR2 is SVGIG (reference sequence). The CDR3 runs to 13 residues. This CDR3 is CAWSDRVGTEAFF. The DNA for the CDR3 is TGTGCCTGGAGTGACAGGGTCGGAACTGAAGCTTTCTTT.

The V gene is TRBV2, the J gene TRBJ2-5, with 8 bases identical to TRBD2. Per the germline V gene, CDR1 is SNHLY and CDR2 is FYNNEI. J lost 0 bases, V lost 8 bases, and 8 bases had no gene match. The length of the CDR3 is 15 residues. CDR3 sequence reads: CASSGASGYQETQYF. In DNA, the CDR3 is TGTGCCAGCTCTGGGGCTAGCGGGTACCAAGAGACCCAGTACTTC.

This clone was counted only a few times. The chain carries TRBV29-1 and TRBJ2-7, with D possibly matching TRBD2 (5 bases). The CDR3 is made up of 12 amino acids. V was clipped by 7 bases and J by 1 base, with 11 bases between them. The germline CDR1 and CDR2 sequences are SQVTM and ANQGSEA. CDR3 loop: CSGGPGSYEQYF. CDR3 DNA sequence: TGCAGCGGAGGGCCAGGTTCCTACGAGCAGTACTTC.

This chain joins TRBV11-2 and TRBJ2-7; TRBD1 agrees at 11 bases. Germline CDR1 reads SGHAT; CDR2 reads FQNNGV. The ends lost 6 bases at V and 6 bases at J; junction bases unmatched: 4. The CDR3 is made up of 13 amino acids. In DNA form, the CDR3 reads TGTGCCAGCAGAGGGACAGGGGGTCGCGAGCAGTACTTC. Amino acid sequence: CASRGTGGREQYF.

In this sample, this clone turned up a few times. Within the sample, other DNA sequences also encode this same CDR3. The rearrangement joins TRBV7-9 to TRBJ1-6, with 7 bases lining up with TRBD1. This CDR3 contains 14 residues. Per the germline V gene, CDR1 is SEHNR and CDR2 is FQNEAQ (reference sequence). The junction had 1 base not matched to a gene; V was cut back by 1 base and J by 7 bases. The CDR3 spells CASSLEGQNSPLHF. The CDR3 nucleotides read TGTGCCAGCAGCTTAGAGGGACAGAATTCACCCCTCCACTTT.

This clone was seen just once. CDR3 nucleotides: TGCGCCAGCAGCCAAGATCCGACAGATAGAAACTATGGCTACACCTTC. This translates into CASSQDPTDRNYGYTF. The gene calls are TRBV4-3 and TRBJ1-2; D might be TRBD1 (5 bases). Germline V gives CDR1 LGHNA, CDR2 YSLEER. Between the trimmed V and J ends, which lost 0 bases and 2 bases, there was a span of 13 bases. CDR3 length: 16 residues.

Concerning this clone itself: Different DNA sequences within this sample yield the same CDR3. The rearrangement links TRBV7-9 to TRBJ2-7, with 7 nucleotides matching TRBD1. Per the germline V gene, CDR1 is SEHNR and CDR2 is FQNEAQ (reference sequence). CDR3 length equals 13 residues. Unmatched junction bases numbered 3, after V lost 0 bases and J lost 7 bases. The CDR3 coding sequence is TGTGCCAGCAGCTTAGCAGGGGGCCCAGAGCAGTACTTC. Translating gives CASSLAGGPEQYF.